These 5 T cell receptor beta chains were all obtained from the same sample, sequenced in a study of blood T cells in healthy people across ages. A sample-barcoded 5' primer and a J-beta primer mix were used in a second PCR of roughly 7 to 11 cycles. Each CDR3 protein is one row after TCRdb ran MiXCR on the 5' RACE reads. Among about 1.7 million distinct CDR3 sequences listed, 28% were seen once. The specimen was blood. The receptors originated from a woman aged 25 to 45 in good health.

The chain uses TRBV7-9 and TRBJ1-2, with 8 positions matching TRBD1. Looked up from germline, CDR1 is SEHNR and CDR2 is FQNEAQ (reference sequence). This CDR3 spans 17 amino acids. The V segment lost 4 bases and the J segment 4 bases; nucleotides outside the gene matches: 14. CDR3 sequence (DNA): TGTGCCAGCAGCTCGGACAGGGTAGAGATGGCTAGCTATGGCTACACCTTC. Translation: CASSSDRVEMASYGYTF.

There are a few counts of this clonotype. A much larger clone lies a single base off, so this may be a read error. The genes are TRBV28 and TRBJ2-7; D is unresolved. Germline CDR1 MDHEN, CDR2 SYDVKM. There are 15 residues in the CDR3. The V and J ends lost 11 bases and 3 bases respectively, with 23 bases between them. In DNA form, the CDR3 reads TGTGCCCGCAACTCCCGAGCCTCCCCCTACTACGAGCAGTACTTC. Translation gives CARNSRASPYYEQYF.

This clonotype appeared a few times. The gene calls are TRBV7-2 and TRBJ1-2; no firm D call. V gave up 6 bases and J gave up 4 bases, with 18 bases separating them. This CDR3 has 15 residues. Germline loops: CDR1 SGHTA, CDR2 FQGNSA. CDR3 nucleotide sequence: TGTGCCAGCAGTCTTAATGGTGGAGCCCCCTATGGCTACACCTTC. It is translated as CASSLNGGAPYGYTF.

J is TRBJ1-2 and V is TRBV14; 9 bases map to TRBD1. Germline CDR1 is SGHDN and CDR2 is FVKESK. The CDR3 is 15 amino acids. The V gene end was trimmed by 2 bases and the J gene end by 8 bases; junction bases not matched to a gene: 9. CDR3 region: CASSQTGTGPGGYTF. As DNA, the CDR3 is TGTGCCAGCAGCCAAACCGGGACAGGGCCTGGCGGCTACACCTTC.

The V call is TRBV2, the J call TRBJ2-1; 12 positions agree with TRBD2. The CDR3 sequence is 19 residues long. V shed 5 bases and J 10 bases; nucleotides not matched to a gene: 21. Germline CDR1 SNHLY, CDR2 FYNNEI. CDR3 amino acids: CASSTPSGTSGQPSYEQFF. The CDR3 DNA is TGTGCCAGCAGTACGCCGTCCGGGACTAGCGGGCAGCCCTCCTACGAGCAGTTCTTC.